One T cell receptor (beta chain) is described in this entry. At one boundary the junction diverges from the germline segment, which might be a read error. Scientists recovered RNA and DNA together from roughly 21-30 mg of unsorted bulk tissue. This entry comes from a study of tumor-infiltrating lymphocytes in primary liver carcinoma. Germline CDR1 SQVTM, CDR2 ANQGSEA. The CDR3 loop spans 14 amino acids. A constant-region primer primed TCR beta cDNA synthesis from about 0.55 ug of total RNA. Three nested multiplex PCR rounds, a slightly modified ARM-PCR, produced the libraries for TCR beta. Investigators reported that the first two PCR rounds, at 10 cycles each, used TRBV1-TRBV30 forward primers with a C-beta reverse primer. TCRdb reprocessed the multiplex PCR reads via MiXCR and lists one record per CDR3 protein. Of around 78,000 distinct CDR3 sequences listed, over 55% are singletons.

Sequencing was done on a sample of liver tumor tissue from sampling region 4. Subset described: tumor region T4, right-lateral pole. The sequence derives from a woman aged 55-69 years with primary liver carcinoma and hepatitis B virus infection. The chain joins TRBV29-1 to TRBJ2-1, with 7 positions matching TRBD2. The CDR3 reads CSVKRLAGNNEQSF. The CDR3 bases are TGCAGCGTTAAGAGACTAGCTGGAAACAATGAGCAGTCATTC.